Listed here is a single TCR beta chain. These data originate in a study of blood T cell repertoires in COVID-19. On the study more broadly: The samples span acute and convalescent COVID-19 from the United States, Italy and Spain.

As handled by the study authors: Amplified reference gene primers provided the basis for estimating nucleated cell counts. Clones were sequenced by immunoSEQ multiplex PCR, and TCRdb holds only the in-frame ones, with some missing. That table is the source of V, J and clone size, and D and trimming were worked out from the DNA. The sample lists some 220,000 clones; 85% were seen once. This CDR3 is 16 amino acids long. Germline CDR1 is MGHRA and CDR2 is YSYEKL. The V end lost 7 bases, the J end lost 0 bases, and 15 bases lay between the germline ends. The chain joins TRBV4-1 to TRBJ2-2; D remains unclear. The sequenced sample consisted of peripheral blood. The sequence was collected from a woman in her fifties or sixties with active or convalescent COVID-19. CDR3 nucleotides: TGCGCCAGCACCCCCTTCCCAGGAACGAACACCGGGGAGCTGTTTTTT. Protein product: CASTPFPGTNTGELFF.